The TCR beta chain described here comes from a study of CD8 T cells in ankylosing spondylitis. This clonotype was counted only a few times. The antigen remains undetermined. 5'-RACE, quantitative and with molecular barcodes, yielded the TCR beta libraries. One entry per CDR3 protein results from TCRdb running MiXCR on the 5' RACE reads. The data show more than 500,000 distinct CDR3 sequences, roughly 5.3% seen once. Study conclusions and caveats: Disease-linked clones were reportedly significantly enriched in matched ankylosing spondylitis synovial fluid. Eight highly homologous variants made up a TCR beta motif, and this motif appeared characteristic of ankylosing spondylitis blood.

V lost 7 bases, J lost 0 bases, and 7 bases stayed unmatched. Germline CDR1 and CDR2: SGHRS and YFSETQ. The CDR3 runs 15 residues. The sequenced sample consisted of blood, either unsorted or a sorted T cell fraction (not recorded which). The gene calls are TRBV5-1 and TRBJ2-5; TRBD1 matches 9 bases. The sequence was collected from a male donor with ankylosing spondylitis. The CDR3 region is CASSSWTGDQETQYF. In nucleotides, the CDR3 is TGCGCCAGCTCTTCTTGGACAGGGGACCAAGAGACCCAGTACTTC.